This TCR beta chain was obtained from a study of blood T cells in healthy people across ages. Peripheral blood from each donor was collected in a volume of approximately 10 milliliters. Germline-derived CDR1 and CDR2 are KGHSH and LQKENI. There are 17 residues in the CDR3. The V and J ends lost 3 bases and 7 bases, in that order; junction bases with no gene match: 16. With regard to this clonotype: Antigen: not known.

A J-beta primer mix and a sample-barcoded 5' primer were used in a second PCR of roughly 7 to 12 cycles. MiXCR, applied by TCRdb to the 5' RACE reads, yields one record per CDR3 protein. The sample holds roughly 1.6 million distinct CDR3 sequences, 30% to 40% seen once. Study-level findings and limits: Strong correlation linked observed beta diversity and percent naive T cells. Higher diversity, along with more naive CD4+ cells, distinguished long-lived donors from aged donors.

The sequencing sample was made of blood. The chain couples TRBV18 to TRBJ1-1, with TRBD1 identical over 8 bases. The TCR originated in a woman in her thirties in good health. The CDR3 reads CASSPGAGGAGSYEAFF. CDR3 sequence (DNA): TGTGCCAGCTCACCCGGGGCAGGGGGCGCGGGTAGCTATGAAGCTTTCTTT.